This TCR beta chain was retrieved from a study of shared clonotypes between healthy human individuals. This clone came up a few times. Samples left unsorted employed approximately 90 million PBMCs for genomic DNA. Replicate PCRs were loaded with approximately 300 ng DNA from unsorted PBMC, 30,000 or so T cell genomes. Measured with immunoSEQ multiplex PCR; TCRdb has only the in-frame clones, and not every one. The profile covers hundreds of thousands of clones, with about 85% appearing a single time and 13% taken by the ten largest. This CDR3 contains 14 residues. The germline CDR1 and CDR2 sequences are WSHSY and SAAADI. Deletions cut 8 bases from V and 0 bases from J, with 12 bases between.

Material for sequencing was PBMCs. The rearrangement joins TRBV10-2 to TRBJ2-3; TRBD2 might be the D (5 bases). The receptor comes from a woman aged 35 to 49 in good health. Some clones in this sample may be carry-over from other donors' samples. The CDR3 sequence is CASGLAPSTDTQYF. In DNA form, the CDR3 reads TGCGCCAGCGGCCTAGCTCCTAGCACAGATACGCAGTATTTT.